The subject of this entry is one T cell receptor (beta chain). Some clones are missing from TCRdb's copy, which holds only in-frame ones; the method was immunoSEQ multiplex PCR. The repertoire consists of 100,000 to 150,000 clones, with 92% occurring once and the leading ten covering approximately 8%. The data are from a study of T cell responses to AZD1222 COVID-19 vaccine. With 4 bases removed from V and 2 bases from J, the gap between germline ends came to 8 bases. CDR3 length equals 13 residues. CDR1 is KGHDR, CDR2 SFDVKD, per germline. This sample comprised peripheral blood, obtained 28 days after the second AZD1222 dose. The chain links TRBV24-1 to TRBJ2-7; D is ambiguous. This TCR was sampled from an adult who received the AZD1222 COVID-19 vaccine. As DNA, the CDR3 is TGTGCCACCAGTGACCAGTCTACCTACGAGCAGTACTTC. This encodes CATSDQSTYEQYF.